Given below is one T cell receptor beta chain in context. Its target is unknown. Researchers amplified the TCR beta CDR3 regions from RNA transcripts. The study used the HTBI primer set for a first-round RT-PCR of the TCR CDR3. TCRdb analysed the multiplex PCR reads with MiXCR anew, one entry per CDR3 protein. The sample lists around 570,000 distinct CDR3 sequences, just under 20% occurring once. This specimen belongs to a study of T cells in Graves' hyperthyroidism and ophthalmopathy. PBMCs were derived from around 10 ml fresh peripheral blood. Trimming cost V 0 bases and J 6 bases; bases outside gene matches: 11. CDR1 and CDR2 from the germline V gene are MGHRA and YSYEKL. The CDR3 spans 20 residues. Study results and limitations: Ophthalmopathy, as predicted by the model, came a median roughly 6.5 months after the prediction. Also found in blood were most expanded thyroid clonotypes above 0.001.

Specimen: blood. The sequence was obtained from a man in his forties with Graves' ophthalmopathy. This rearrangement joins TRBV4-1 to TRBJ2-2, with 15 bases fitting TRBD2. CDR3 protein: CASSQDPPWTSGGEAGELFF. The CDR3 DNA sequence: TGCGCCAGCAGCCAAGATCCCCCCTGGACTAGCGGGGGGGAGGCCGGGGAGCTGTTTTTT.